A selection of T cell receptor beta chains follows, all from one sample in a study of Ad26.COV2.S vaccination and SARS-CoV-2 variants. The repertoire was sequenced with immunoSEQ multiplex PCR; TCRdb's copy has only in-frame clones and lacks some. The sample includes some 370,000 clones, about four fifths of them seen just once. The specimen was peripheral blood, collected in a trial of Ad26.COV2.S vaccine versus placebo. These receptors were obtained from a person aged 18-60 years who received the Ad26.COV2.S COVID-19 vaccine or a placebo. Both conserved end residues are part of each CDR3. The D gene is left open where the match is weak. Clone size appears in some rows only: once, few, many, or a class for an expanded clone.

size: once
J: TRBJ1-3
D: NA
V: TRBV4-1
CDR3: CASSKEGSGGNTIYF
DNA: TGCGCCAGCAGCAAAGAGGGGTCAGGGGGAAACACCATATATTTT

size: NA
J: TRBJ2-7
D: TRBD1
V: TRBV5-1
CDR3: CASSSPDRDEQYF
DNA: TGCGCCAGCAGCTCTCCTGACAGGGACGAGCAGTACTTC

size: NA
J: TRBJ2-3
D: NA
V: TRBV9
CDR3: CASSVVGDTQYF
DNA: TGTGCCAGCAGCGTAGTTGGGGATACGCAGTATTTT

size: NA
J: TRBJ1-1
D: TRBD1
V: TRBV9
CDR3: CASSARTGLTEAFF
DNA: TGTGCCAGCAGCGCCCGGACAGGGCTGACTGAAGCTTTCTTT

size: NA
J: TRBJ1-2
D: TRBD1
V: TRBV5-1
CDR3: CASSFTGQETYGYTF
DNA: TGCGCCAGCAGCTTTACGGGACAGGAGACCTATGGCTACACCTTC

size: once
J: TRBJ1-6
D: NA
V: TRBV3-1/TRBV3-2
CDR3: CASSQSNSPLHF
DNA: TGTGCCAGCAGCCAAAGTAATTCACCCCTCCACTTT

size: NA
J: TRBJ2-1
D: NA
V: TRBV5-1
CDR3: CASSLGWRTAYNEQFF
DNA: TGCGCCAGCAGCTTGGGTTGGCGGACGGCCTACAATGAGCAGTTCTTC

size: once
J: TRBJ2-1
D: NA
V: TRBV5-8
CDR3: CASSLSASSYNEQFF
DNA: TGTGCCAGCAGCTTGTCCGCTAGCTCCTACAATGAGCAGTTCTTC

size: NA
J: TRBJ1-1
D: TRBD1
V: TRBV6-2/TRBV6-3
CDR3: CASSYPTAGGDTEAFF
DNA: TGTGCCAGCAGTTACCCCACCGCAGGGGGCGACACTGAAGCTTTCTTT

size: NA
J: TRBJ2-7
D: NA
V: TRBV5-5
CDR3: CASSSSTGSYEQYF
DNA: TGTGCCAGCAGCTCGTCGACCGGTTCCTACGAGCAGTACTTC

size: NA
J: TRBJ1-1
D: NA
V: TRBV9
CDR3: CASSPRRDAGTEAFF
DNA: TGTGCCAGCAGCCCTCGGAGAGACGCTGGCACTGAAGCTTTCTTT

size: NA
J: TRBJ2-7
D: NA
V: TRBV7-9
CDR3: CASSLSGRTYEQYF
DNA: TGTGCCAGCAGCTTATCGGGGCGCACCTACGAGCAGTACTTC

size: NA
J: TRBJ2-2
D: NA
V: TRBV5-1
CDR3: CASRGFLTGELFF
DNA: TGCGCCAGCAGGGGTTTTTTAACCGGGGAGCTGTTTTTT

size: NA
J: TRBJ1-3
D: TRBD1
V: TRBV9
CDR3: CASSVNRGSGNTIYF
DNA: TGTGCCAGCAGCGTGAACAGGGGTAGTGGAAACACCATATATTTT

size: NA
J: TRBJ1-1
D: NA
V: TRBV7-3
CDR3: CASSFSPPTEAFF
DNA: TGTGCCAGCAGCTTCTCCCCTCCCACTGAAGCTTTCTTT

size: NA
J: TRBJ2-2
D: TRBD2
V: TRBV6-6
CDR3: CASSRRLAGAWETGELFF
DNA: TGTGCCAGCAGTCGGCGACTAGCGGGGGCCTGGGAAACCGGGGAGCTGTTTTTT

size: NA
J: TRBJ2-2
D: NA
V: TRBV12-5
CDR3: CASGLVVVWGRTGELFF
DNA: TGTGCTAGTGGTTTGGTTGTCGTATGGGGACGCACCGGGGAGCTGTTTTTT

size: NA
J: TRBJ1-6
D: NA
V: TRBV5-6
CDR3: CASSTGTENSPLHF
DNA: TGTGCCAGCAGCACCGGGACGGAGAATTCACCCCTCCACTTT

size: NA
J: TRBJ2-7
D: TRBD2
V: TRBV10-3
CDR3: CAIKSSAGADEQYF
DNA: TGTGCCATCAAGTCCTCAGCGGGGGCGGACGAGCAGTACTTC

size: NA
J: TRBJ2-2
D: NA
V: TRBV28
CDR3: CASRGGGNTGELFF
DNA: TGTGCCAGCAGGGGAGGGGGTAACACCGGGGAGCTGTTTTTT

size: NA
J: TRBJ2-5
D: TRBD1
V: TRBV5-1
CDR3: CASSKGQVQETQYF
DNA: TGCGCCAGCAGCAAGGGACAGGTTCAAGAGACCCAGTACTTC

size: NA
J: TRBJ2-2
D: TRBD1
V: TRBV11-1
CDR3: CASSPPGTGWTGELFF
DNA: TGTGCCAGCAGCCCCCCCGGGACAGGGTGGACCGGGGAGCTGTTTTTT

size: NA
J: TRBJ1-3
D: NA
V: TRBV11-3
CDR3: CASSSRASGNTIYF
DNA: TGTGCCAGCAGCTCTCGTGCGTCTGGAAACACCATATATTTT

size: few
J: TRBJ1-3
D: NA
V: TRBV6-5
CDR3: CASSYSRSHSGNTIYF
DNA: TGTGCCAGCAGTTACTCGCGCAGCCACTCTGGAAACACCATATATTTT

size: NA
J: TRBJ2-7
D: NA
V: TRBV18
CDR3: CASSPTRGGEQYF
DNA: TGTGCCAGCTCCCCGACCCGGGGCGGCGAGCAGTACTTC

size: once
J: TRBJ1-1
D: TRBD1
V: TRBV10-3
CDR3: CAIRDREGNTEAFF
DNA: TGTGCCATCAGGGACAGGGAGGGGAACACTGAAGCTTTCTTT

size: once
J: TRBJ2-1
D: NA
V: TRBV5-3
CDR3: CARTTSGVNEQFF
DNA: TGTGCCAGAACCACTAGTGGGGTGAATGAGCAGTTCTTC

size: NA
J: TRBJ2-2
D: NA
V: TRBV2
CDR3: CASRKQGSSTGELFF
DNA: TGTGCCAGCAGGAAGCAGGGGTCCTCGACCGGGGAGCTGTTTTTT

size: once
J: TRBJ2-7
D: TRBD1
V: TRBV4-3
CDR3: CASSQDNTGGYEQYF
DNA: TGCGCCAGCAGCCAAGATAACACAGGGGGCTACGAGCAGTACTTC

size: NA
J: TRBJ2-5
D: TRBD2
V: TRBV6-2/TRBV6-3
CDR3: CASSPTSGTPPGTQYF
DNA: TGTGCCAGCAGCCCGACTAGCGGGACCCCCCCAGGGACCCAGTACTTC

size: NA
J: TRBJ1-2
D: TRBD1
V: TRBV2
CDR3: CASSSGQGAFGYTF
DNA: TGTGCCAGCAGTTCTGGACAGGGGGCCTTTGGCTACACCTTC

size: NA
J: TRBJ2-7
D: TRBD1
V: TRBV29-1
CDR3: CSVRTGATRPQYF
DNA: TGCAGCGTGCGGACAGGGGCAACCAGACCGCAGTACTTC

size: NA
J: TRBJ1-2
D: TRBD1
V: TRBV24-1
CDR3: CATSDPTGYYGYTF
DNA: TGTGCCACCAGTGACCCGACAGGGTACTATGGCTACACCTTC

size: NA
J: TRBJ2-7
D: TRBD1
V: TRBV7-8
CDR3: CASSPRMTGNSYEQYF
DNA: TGTGCCAGCAGCCCCCGGATGACAGGGAACTCCTACGAGCAGTACTTC

size: NA
J: TRBJ2-1
D: TRBD1
V: TRBV10-3
CDR3: CAIGPGQGTSDEQFF
DNA: TGTGCCATCGGTCCGGGACAGGGTACGAGTGATGAGCAGTTCTTC

size: NA
J: TRBJ2-1
D: NA
V: TRBV11-2
CDR3: CASSLVLGLIYNEQFF
DNA: TGTGCCAGCAGCTTAGTCCTGGGACTTATATACAATGAGCAGTTCTTC

size: few
J: TRBJ2-1
D: NA
V: TRBV7-9
CDR3: CASSFVARNEQFF
DNA: TGTGCCAGCAGCTTCGTGGCGAGGAATGAGCAGTTCTTC

size: few
J: TRBJ1-2
D: NA
V: TRBV3-1/TRBV3-2
CDR3: CASSQGRSRTNYGYTF
DNA: TGTGCCAGCAGCCAAGGACGTTCACGGACTAACTATGGCTACACCTTC

size: NA
J: TRBJ1-1
D: NA
V: TRBV7-6
CDR3: CASSLAVGEGSGAFF
DNA: TGTGCCAGCAGCTTAGCGGTAGGGGAGGGAAGCGGAGCTTTCTTT

size: NA
J: TRBJ1-1
D: NA
V: TRBV18
CDR3: CASSPLQELVTEAFF
DNA: TGTGCCAGCTCACCCTTACAGGAGTTGGTTACTGAAGCTTTCTTT

size: NA
J: TRBJ1-1
D: NA
V: TRBV2
CDR3: CATMGRGSTEAFF
DNA: TGTGCCACAATGGGGCGGGGGAGCACTGAAGCTTTCTTT

size: NA
J: TRBJ2-3
D: NA
V: TRBV7-3
CDR3: CASSFDSHTDTQYF
DNA: TGTGCCAGCAGCTTCGACAGCCACACAGATACGCAGTATTTT

size: NA
J: TRBJ1-6
D: NA
V: TRBV7-9
CDR3: CASEDGMENSPLHF
DNA: TGTGCCTCCGAGGACGGGATGGAGAATTCACCCCTCCACTTT

size: NA
J: TRBJ1-1
D: NA
V: TRBV7-9
CDR3: CASSLDTMNTEAFF
DNA: TGTGCCAGCAGCTTAGACACCATGAACACTGAAGCTTTCTTT

size: NA
J: TRBJ2-7
D: NA
V: TRBV5-4
CDR3: CASSLDGSLYEQYF
DNA: TGTGCCAGCAGCTTGGACGGCAGTCTTTACGAGCAGTACTTC

size: NA
J: TRBJ1-1
D: TRBD1
V: TRBV5-1
CDR3: CASSQSGQYTEAFF
DNA: TGCGCCAGCAGCCAGTCGGGACAGTACACTGAAGCTTTCTTT

size: NA
J: TRBJ2-7
D: NA
V: TRBV18
CDR3: CASSPLPTGYSYEQYF
DNA: TGTGCCAGCTCACCCCTCCCAACAGGCTACTCCTACGAGCAGTACTTC

size: NA
J: TRBJ1-3
D: NA
V: TRBV5-6
CDR3: CASSSISGILPSEGHF
DNA: TGTGCCAGCAGCTCCATCTCTGGGATACTCCCCTCGGAAGGCCATTTT

size: few
J: TRBJ1-1
D: NA
V: TRBV11-3
CDR3: CASSLAGMNTEAFF
DNA: TGTGCCAGCAGCTTAGCAGGCATGAACACTGAAGCTTTCTTT

size: NA
J: TRBJ2-3
D: NA
V: TRBV5-4
CDR3: CASSLGTPGVMDTQYF
DNA: TGTGCCAGCAGCTTGGGGACCCCCGGGGTCATGGATACGCAGTATTTT

size: NA
J: TRBJ2-5
D: NA
V: TRBV7-3
CDR3: CASSFSGQETQYF
DNA: TGTGCCAGCAGCTTCTCGGGCCAAGAGACCCAGTACTTC

size: once
J: TRBJ1-1
D: NA
V: TRBV19
CDR3: CASSIGKTGRTEAFF
DNA: TGTGCCAGTAGTATTGGAAAAACAGGGAGGACTGAAGCTTTCTTT

size: NA
J: TRBJ1-4
D: TRBD1
V: TRBV7-9
CDR3: CASSLGAGGLSTNEKLFF
DNA: TGTGCCAGCAGCTTAGGTGCAGGGGGCCTTTCAACTAATGAAAAACTGTTTTTT

size: NA
J: TRBJ2-2
D: TRBD2
V: TRBV7-3
CDR3: CASSPGLAGNTGELFF
DNA: TGTGCCAGCAGCCCCGGACTAGCGGGGAACACCGGGGAGCTGTTTTTT

size: NA
J: TRBJ2-5
D: TRBD2
V: TRBV4-1
CDR3: CASSQGPGLAGLETQYF
DNA: TGCGCCAGCAGCCAAGGCCCCGGACTAGCGGGATTAGAGACCCAGTACTTC

size: once
J: TRBJ1-1
D: NA
V: TRBV10-1
CDR3: CASSEMAGNTEAFF
DNA: TGCGCCAGCAGTGAGATGGCCGGGAACACTGAAGCTTTCTTT

size: NA
J: TRBJ2-7
D: NA
V: TRBV5-5
CDR3: CASSLAPFGLYEQYF
DNA: TGTGCCAGCAGCTTGGCGCCCTTCGGCCTCTACGAGCAGTACTTC

size: NA
J: TRBJ1-1
D: TRBD1
V: TRBV27
CDR3: CASSQGALAFF
DNA: TGTGCCAGCAGCCAGGGGGCTTTAGCTTTCTTT